Below, 8 T cell receptor beta chains from the same sample are listed, as sequenced in a study of sequential checkpoint blockade in melanoma. Sample treatment: randomized to nivolumab then ipilimumab (arm A) or the reverse (arm B). Produced via immunoSEQ multiplex PCR; TCRdb's table is partial and in-frame only. The table lists 13,000 or so clones, about four fifths of them singletons, with around 28% in the top ten. Material: CD8+ T cells sorted from blood (inferred from file names), obtained from a patient given nivolumab and ipilimumab in sequence. The receptors derive from a human donor with melanoma.

This clone was seen a single time. The rearrangement uses TRBV4-1 and TRBJ1-1; D unclear. With 4 bases removed from V and 9 bases from J, the gap between germline ends came to 15 bases. Germline CDR1 MGHRA, CDR2 YSYEKL. This CDR3 comprises 13 residues. CDR3 residues: CASSPPGSLKAFF. CDR3 bases: TGCGCCAGCAGCCCACCAGGCTCCCTTAAAGCTTTCTTT.

The chain is built from TRBV9 and TRBJ2-7; TRBD2 is a possible D gene (6 bases). The CDR3 runs 13 residues. Germline V CDR1 and CDR2: SGDLS, YYNGEE. V was trimmed by 6 bases and J by 3 bases, leaving 13 bases between them. This CDR3 is CASTGVSFYEQYF. DNA for the CDR3: TGTGCCAGCACGGGGGTATCCTTCTACGAGCAGTACTTC.

V is TRBV6-5 and J is TRBJ2-1; 9 nucleotides line up with TRBD2. The CDR3 has 15 residues. Germline V gives CDR1 MNHEY, CDR2 SVGAGI. With V trimmed by 5 bases and J by 8 bases, 10 bases remained unmatched. CDR3 sequence: CASSLRLAVTDEQFF. CDR3 DNA: TGTGCCAGCAGTCTCAGACTAGCGGTAACGGATGAGCAGTTCTTC.

CDR3 bases: TGTGCCCGAGGGTTTAACTATGGCTACACCTTC. Its translation: CARGFNYGYTF. This chain joins TRBV2 and TRBJ1-2; no clear D gene. The CDR3 consists of 11 residues. The V gene's germline CDR1 is SNHLY and CDR2 FYNNEI. Trimming took 11 bases from V and 1 from J, leaving 8 bases between them. The whole variable domain, remainder taken from reference TRBV2 and TRBJ1-2, is EPEVTQTPSHQVTQMGQEVILRCVPISNHLYFYWYRQILGQKVEFLVSFYNNEISEKSEIFDDQFSVERPDGSNFTLKIRSTKLEDSAMYFCARGFNYGYTFGSGTRLTVV.

The chain joins TRBV28 to TRBJ2-5, with 7 bases that match TRBD1. In germline, CDR1 is MDHEN, CDR2 SYDVKM. This CDR3 is 13 amino acids long. V lost 8 bases and J lost 5; bases outside the gene matches: 8. The CDR3 loop is CASVQGVGETQYF. As DNA, the CDR3 is TGTGCCAGCGTGCAGGGGGTTGGGGAGACCCAGTACTTC.

The rearrangement joins TRBV5-5 to TRBJ2-7; 7 bases align to TRBD1. Germline trimming cut 2 bases from V and 4 bases from J; bases unmatched to any gene: 0. This CDR3 is 12 amino acids long. Germline V CDR1 and CDR2: SGHKS, YYEKEE (reference sequence). Written as DNA, the CDR3 is TGTGCCAGCAGCTTACAGGGGTACGAGCAGTACTTC. Translating it yields CASSLQGYEQYF. Full variable domain (rest looked up from reference TRBV5-5 and TRBJ2-7): DAGVTQSPTHLIKTRGQQVTLRCSPISGHKSVSWYQQVLGQGPQFIFQYYEKEERGRGNFPDRFSARQFPNYSSELNVNALLLGDSALYLCASSLQGYEQYFGPGTRLTVT.

J is TRBJ2-5 and V is TRBV9, with TRBD1 as a possible D gene (6 bases). Trimming shortened V by 0 bases and J by 4 bases, and 19 bases separated the two germline ends. CDR1 and CDR2 (germline): SGDLS, YYNGEE. The CDR3 covers 17 residues. The CDR3 DNA follows: TGTGCCAGCAGCGTAGAGGGGGACAAATTTGAGCCAGAGACCCAGTACTTC. This encodes CASSVEGDKFEPETQYF.

The rearrangement joins TRBV7-6 to TRBJ1-6, with TRBD1 as a possible D gene (6 bases). Trimming took 5 bases from V and 3 from J, leaving 11 bases between them. This CDR3 has 15 residues. Germline CDR1 is SGHVS and CDR2 is FNYEAQ. The CDR3 nucleotides read TGTGCCAGCAGCCCCTCGGACAGCTATAATTCACCCCTCCACTTT. Translated, it gives CASSPSDSYNSPLHF.